The clone carrying this TCR beta chain came up many times. Its antigen is undetermined. Constant-segment-primed 5'RACE gave TCR alpha and TCR beta cDNA libraries with sample barcodes and UMIs. Each CDR3 protein gets one entry after TCRdb re-called the 5' RACE reads with MiXCR. Of more than 55,000 distinct CDR3 sequences in the sample, 8% to 10% were seen once. This specimen comes from a study of T-cell memory formation after mild COVID-19. Study-wide points: CD8+ contracting clones occupied EMRA, while CD4+ ones occupied mainly CM and EM.

The TCR sequence derives from a man in his late teens or twenties who had mild COVID-19 (a few samples of this study predate the infection). Cell type and time point are not known. Sequenced material: PBMCs or a T cell subset sorted from them (not recorded which).

CDR3 loop: CASSSPGELFF. CDR3 bases: TGTGCCAGCAGTTCCCCCGGGGAGCTGTTTTTT. The chain uses TRBV12-3 or TRBV12-4 and TRBJ2-2, with D uncertain. V lost 4 bases and J lost 6, with 3 bases in between. The CDR3 has 11 amino acids.